This T cell receptor (beta chain) was recovered during a study of T-cell reconstitution after alpha-beta-depleted transplantation in children. Findings and limits, study-wide: Elevated TCRbeta diversity at day 60 was traced, in some patients, to surviving recipient T cells and thymic progenitors. There were reportedly several hundred expanded graft clones from which alpha-beta T cells came about two months after transplant. One year post-transplant, T-cell counts and diversity were largely derived from T cells produced anew.

Trimming removed 3 bases at V and 0 bases at J, with 13 bases between. The CDR3 runs to 16 residues. Per the germline V gene, CDR1 is KGHSH and CDR2 is LQKENI. Researchers prepared the TCRbeta library using unique molecular identifiers, the study reports. TCRdb called the PCR reads again in MiXCR, with one record for every CDR3 protein. The repertoire has fewer than 1 million distinct CDR3 sequences, about 15% of them found once; the top ten carry approximately 5%. This clonotype was found a few times. Its antigen is not known. V and J are TRBV18 and TRBJ2-3, with D perhaps given as TRBD1 or TRBD2 (6 bases each). The sample was PBMCs, mostly from graft donor cells, taken 360 days after TCRalphabeta/CD19-depleted stem cell transplant. The receptor's source is a male patient aged 10 to 17 who had a stem cell transplant for acute lymphoblastic leukemia, so the T cells may come from the graft donor. The CDR3: CASSPLEGGSTDTQYF. The CDR3 DNA sequence: TGTGCCAGCTCACCCCTTGAGGGGGGAAGCACAGATACGCAGTATTTT. The variable domain in full, with the rest retrieved from reference TRBV18 and TRBJ2-3, is NAGVMQNPRHLVRRRGQEARLRCSPMKGHSHVYWYRQLPEEGLKFMVYLQKENIIDESGMPKERFSAEFPKEGPSILRIQQVVRGDSAAYFCASSPLEGGSTDTQYFGPGTRLTVL.